A single sample gave rise to the 3 T cell receptor beta chains below, sequenced in a study of T cells in lung cancer brain metastases. Method: immunoSEQ multiplex PCR; TCRdb's copy keeps in-frame clones and lacks some. Seen here are around 5,600 clones, 84% observed once, and the top ten hold over 5%. The sample consisted of tumor tissue from a brain metastasis. Receptor source: a man aged 50 to 59 with non-small cell lung cancer that had spread to the brain.

Notes on this clone: Other DNA sequences from this sample encode an identical CDR3 as well. The chain uses TRBV2 and TRBJ1-4; the match to TRBD1 covers 7 bases. Trimming took 7 bases from V and 5 from J; bases not matched to a gene: 7. Per the germline V gene, CDR1 is SNHLY and CDR2 is FYNNEI. The CDR3 sequence is 14 residues long. The CDR3 coding sequence is TGTGCCAGCACTAGGGACAGTGGGAATGAAAAACTGTTTTTT. It codes for CASTRDSGNEKLFF.

This clone has just a few counts. This same CDR3 is encoded by further DNA sequences in the sample. The CDR3: CAISERYGAQGGTEAFF. The CDR3 DNA reads as TGTGCCATCAGTGAGAGATACGGGGCACAGGGAGGAACTGAAGCTTTCTTT. The chain employs TRBV10-3 and TRBJ1-1, with D maybe TRBD1 (6 bases). CDR1 ENHRY and CDR2 SYGVKD come from the germline V gene. Trimming left V 2 bases short and J 5 bases short, with 21 bases between. The CDR3 is 17 residues long.

This chain links TRBV5-1 with TRBJ1-2, with D perhaps matching TRBD1 (5 bases). The CDR3 contains 16 residues. V dropped 1 base and J dropped 2 bases, with 15 bases sitting between them. The germline CDR1 and CDR2 sequences are SGHRS and YFSETQ. The CDR3 DNA reads TGCGCCAGCAGCTTGTGGCCAGGGACCGTGAACTATGGCTACACCTTC. Translating gives CASSLWPGTVNYGYTF.